This T cell receptor (beta chain) was recorded in a study of cytomegalovirus exposure and HLA in healthy donors. 13 Jbeta primers and 60 Vbeta primers were used for the PCR. Method: immunoSEQ multiplex PCR; TCRdb's copy keeps in-frame clones and lacks some. The data contain some 150,000 clones, more than 80% of them singletons. General observations from the study: CMV serostatus stood as the only immune exposure information on hand. The classifier, whose performance was assessed in both the original and validation cohorts, reportedly diagnosed cytomegalovirus status with high specificity and sensitivity. Sequencing likely generated an artifact that appeared as a cluster of highly shared sequence variants. Accurate predictions that matched the HLA-A and HLA-B alleles of most subjects were reportedly made from TCR beta sequences.

Points on this clone: Antigen unknown.

Source material: PBMCs. The receptor comes from a woman aged 45-60 years in good health and CMV-seronegative.

CDR3 DNA: TGTGCCAGCAGCCCACGGGGGAATCAGCCCCAGCATTTT. Translating it yields CASSPRGNQPQHF. The chain is built from TRBV6-5 and TRBJ1-5, with D possibly being TRBD1 (5 bases). The V and J ends lost 6 bases and 4 bases respectively, with 10 bases between them. This CDR3 spans 13 amino acids. Germline assignment: CDR1 MNHEY and CDR2 SVGAGI.